Below, 2 T cell receptor beta chains from the same sample are listed, as sequenced in a study of T cell responses to AZD1222 COVID-19 vaccine (dated by TCRdb to 2020 to 2023). The intended sense of this specimen's time point label: about 28 days (+/-7) after the second vaccine dose. The library was prepared using the immunoSEQ multiplex PCR assay. As stored in TCRdb, this immuneACCESS dataset retains in-frame rearrangements with V and J assigned. A fraction of the clones does not appear; measured against another copy, unresolved V genes explain less than half of the discrepancy, and the remainder lacks a known reason. The sample yields 150,000 to 250,000 clones; over 85% were counted once. The ten largest clones take up 0.9% to 1.1% of the sample. Sample: peripheral blood, taken 28 days after the second AZD1222 dose. The receptor set was obtained from an adult who received the AZD1222 COVID-19 vaccine.

This chain joins TRBV29-1 and TRBJ1-1; D ambiguous. The CDR3 loop spans 13 amino acids. Germline loops: CDR1 SQVTM, CDR2 ANQGSEA. Trimming left V 3 bases short and J 0 bases short, with 8 bases between. The CDR3 protein is CSVERRLNTEAFF. For the CDR3, the DNA is TGCAGCGTTGAGCGCCGGTTGAACACTGAAGCTTTCTTT.

The V gene is TRBV4-1, the J gene TRBJ1-5; D is ambiguous. Germline CDR1 MGHRA, CDR2 YSYEKL. Trimming pared 0 bases from V and 3 bases from J, leaving 9 bases between. The CDR3 is 15 amino acids. CDR3 DNA: TGCGCCAGCAGCCAAGACGGGCAGCTCAATCAGCCCCAGCATTTT. This sequence encodes CASSQDGQLNQPQHF.